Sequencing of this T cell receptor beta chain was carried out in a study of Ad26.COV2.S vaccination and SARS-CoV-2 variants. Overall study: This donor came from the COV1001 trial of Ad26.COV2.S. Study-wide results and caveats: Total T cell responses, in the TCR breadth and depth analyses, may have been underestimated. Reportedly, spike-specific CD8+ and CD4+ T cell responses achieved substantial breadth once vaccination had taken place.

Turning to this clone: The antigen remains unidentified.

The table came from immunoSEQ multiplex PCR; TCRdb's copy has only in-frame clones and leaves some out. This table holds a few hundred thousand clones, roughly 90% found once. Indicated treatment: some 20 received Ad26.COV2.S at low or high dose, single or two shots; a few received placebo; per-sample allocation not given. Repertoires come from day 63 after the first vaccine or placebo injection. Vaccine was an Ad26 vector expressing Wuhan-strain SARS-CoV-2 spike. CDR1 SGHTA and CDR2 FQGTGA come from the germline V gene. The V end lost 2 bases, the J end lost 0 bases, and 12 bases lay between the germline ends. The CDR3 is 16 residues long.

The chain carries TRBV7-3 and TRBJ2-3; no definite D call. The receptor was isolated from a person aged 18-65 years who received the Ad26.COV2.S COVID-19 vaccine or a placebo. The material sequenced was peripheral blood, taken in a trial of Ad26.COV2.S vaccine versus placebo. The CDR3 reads CASSLEDGPSTDTQYF. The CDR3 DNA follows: TGTGCCAGCAGCTTAGAAGACGGACCTAGCACAGATACGCAGTATTTT.